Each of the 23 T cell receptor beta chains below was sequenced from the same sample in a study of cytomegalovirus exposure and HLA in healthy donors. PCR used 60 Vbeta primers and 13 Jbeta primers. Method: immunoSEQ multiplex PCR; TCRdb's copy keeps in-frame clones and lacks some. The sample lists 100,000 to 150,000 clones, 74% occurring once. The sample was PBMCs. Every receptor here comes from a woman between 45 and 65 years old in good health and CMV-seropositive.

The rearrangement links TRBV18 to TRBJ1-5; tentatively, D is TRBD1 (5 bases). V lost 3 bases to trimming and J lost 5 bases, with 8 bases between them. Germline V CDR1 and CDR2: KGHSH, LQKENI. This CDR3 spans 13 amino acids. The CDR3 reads CASSPGGDQPQHF. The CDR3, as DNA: TGTGCCAGCTCACCGGGGGGTGATCAGCCCCAGCATTTT.

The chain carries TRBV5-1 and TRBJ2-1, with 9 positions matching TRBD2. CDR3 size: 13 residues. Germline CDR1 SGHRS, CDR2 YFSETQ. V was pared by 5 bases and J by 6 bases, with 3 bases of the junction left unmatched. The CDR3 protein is CASSSGGVNEQFF. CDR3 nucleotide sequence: TGCGCCAGCAGTAGCGGGGGCGTCAATGAGCAGTTCTTC.

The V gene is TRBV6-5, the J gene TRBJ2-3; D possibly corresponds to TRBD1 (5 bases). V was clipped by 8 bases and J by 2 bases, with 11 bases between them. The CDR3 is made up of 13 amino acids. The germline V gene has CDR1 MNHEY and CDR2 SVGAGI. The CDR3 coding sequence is TGTGCCAGCCGCCAGGGCGTCACAGATACGCAGTATTTT. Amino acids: CASRQGVTDTQYF.

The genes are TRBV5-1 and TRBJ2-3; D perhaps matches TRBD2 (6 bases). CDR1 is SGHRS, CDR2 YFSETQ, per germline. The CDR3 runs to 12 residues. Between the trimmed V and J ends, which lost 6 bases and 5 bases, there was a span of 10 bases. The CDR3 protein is CASTVEGDTQYF. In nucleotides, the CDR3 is TGCGCCAGCACCGTGGAGGGAGATACGCAGTATTTT. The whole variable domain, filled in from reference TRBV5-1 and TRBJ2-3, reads KAGVTQTPRYLIKTRGQQVTLSCSPISGHRSVSWYQQTPGQGLQFLFEYFSETQRNKGNFPGRFSGRQFSNSRSEMNVSTLELGDSALYLCASTVEGDTQYFGPGTRLTVL.

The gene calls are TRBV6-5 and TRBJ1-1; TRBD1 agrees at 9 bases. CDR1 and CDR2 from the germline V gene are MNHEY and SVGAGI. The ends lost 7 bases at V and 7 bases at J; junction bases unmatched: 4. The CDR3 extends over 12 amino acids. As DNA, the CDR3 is TGTGCCAGCAACCCGGGACAGGGTGAAGCTTTCTTT. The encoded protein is CASNPGQGEAFF.

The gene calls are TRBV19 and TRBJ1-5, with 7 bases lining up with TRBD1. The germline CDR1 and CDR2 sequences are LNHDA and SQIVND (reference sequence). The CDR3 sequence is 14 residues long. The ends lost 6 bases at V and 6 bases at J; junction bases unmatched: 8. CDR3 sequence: CASSPTGPGQPQHF. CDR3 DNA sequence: TGTGCCAGTAGCCCGACAGGGCCCGGTCAGCCCCAGCATTTT.

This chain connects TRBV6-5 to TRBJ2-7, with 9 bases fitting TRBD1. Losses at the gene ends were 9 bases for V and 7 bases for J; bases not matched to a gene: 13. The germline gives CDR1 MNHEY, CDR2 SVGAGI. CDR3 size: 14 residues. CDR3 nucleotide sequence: TGTGCCAGTGCGATGGACAGGGGAGGAAGAGAGCAGTACTTC. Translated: CASAMDRGGREQYF.

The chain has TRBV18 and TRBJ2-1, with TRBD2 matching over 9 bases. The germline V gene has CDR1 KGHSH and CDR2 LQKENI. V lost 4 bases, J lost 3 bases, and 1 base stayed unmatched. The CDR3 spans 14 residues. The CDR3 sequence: CASSQTSGYNEQFF. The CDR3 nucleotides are TGTGCCAGCTCACAGACTAGCGGCTACAATGAGCAGTTCTTC.

DNA for the CDR3: TGTGCCAGCAGTTCCACCGGGACAGGGGAGGGTTACGAGCAGTACTTC. It specifies CASSSTGTGEGYEQYF. The V gene is TRBV28, the J gene TRBJ2-7; 10 bases are a match to TRBD1. This CDR3 region has 16 residues. Per the germline V gene, CDR1 is MDHEN and CDR2 is SYDVKM. After removal of 4 bases from V and 4 bases from J, the junction contained 10 bases not matched to a gene. The full variable domain, in which reference TRBV28 and TRBJ2-7 provide the parts outside the CDR3, is DVKVTQSSRYLVKRTGEKVFLECVQDMDHENMFWYRQDPGLGLRLIYFSYDVKMKEKGDIPEGYSVSREKKERFSLILESASTNQTSMYLCASSSTGTGEGYEQYFGPGTRLTVT.

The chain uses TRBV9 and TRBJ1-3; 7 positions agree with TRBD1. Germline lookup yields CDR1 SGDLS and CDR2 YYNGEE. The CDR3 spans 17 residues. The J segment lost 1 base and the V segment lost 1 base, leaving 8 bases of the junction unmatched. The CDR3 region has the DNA TGTGCCAGCAGCGTATCCGTAACAGGGGAGTCTGGAAACACCATATATTTT. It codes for CASSVSVTGESGNTIYF.

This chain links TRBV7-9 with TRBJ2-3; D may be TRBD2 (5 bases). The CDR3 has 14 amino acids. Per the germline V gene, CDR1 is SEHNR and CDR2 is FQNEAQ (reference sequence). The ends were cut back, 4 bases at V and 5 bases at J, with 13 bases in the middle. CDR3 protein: CASSSRSEGDTQYF. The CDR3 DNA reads TGTGCCAGCAGCTCCCGTTCTGAGGGAGATACGCAGTATTTT.

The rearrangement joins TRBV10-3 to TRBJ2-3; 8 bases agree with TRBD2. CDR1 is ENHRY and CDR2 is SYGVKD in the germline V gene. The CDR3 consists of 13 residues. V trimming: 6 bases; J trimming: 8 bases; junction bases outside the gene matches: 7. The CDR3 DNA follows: TGTGCCATCAGAACCCTTGCGGGGGGTACGCAGTATTTT. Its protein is CAIRTLAGGTQYF.

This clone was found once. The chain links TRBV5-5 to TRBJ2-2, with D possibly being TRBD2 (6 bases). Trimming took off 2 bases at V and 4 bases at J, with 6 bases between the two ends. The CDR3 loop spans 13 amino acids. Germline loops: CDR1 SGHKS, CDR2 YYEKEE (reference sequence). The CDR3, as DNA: TGTGCCAGCAGCTTCGGGGGCACCGGGGAGCTGTTTTTT. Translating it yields CASSFGGTGELFF.

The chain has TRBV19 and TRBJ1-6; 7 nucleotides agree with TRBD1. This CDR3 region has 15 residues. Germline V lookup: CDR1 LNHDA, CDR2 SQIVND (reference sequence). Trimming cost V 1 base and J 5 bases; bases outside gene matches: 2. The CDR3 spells CASSIVGTDNSPLHF. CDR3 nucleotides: TGTGCCAGTAGTATAGTCGGGACAGATAATTCACCCCTCCACTTT.

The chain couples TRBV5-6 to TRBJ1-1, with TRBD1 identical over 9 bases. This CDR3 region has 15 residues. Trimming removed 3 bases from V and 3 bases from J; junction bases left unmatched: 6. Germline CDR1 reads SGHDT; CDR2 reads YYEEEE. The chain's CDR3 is CASSSRDRVYTEAFF. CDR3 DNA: TGTGCCAGCAGCTCCCGGGACAGGGTGTACACTGAAGCTTTCTTT.

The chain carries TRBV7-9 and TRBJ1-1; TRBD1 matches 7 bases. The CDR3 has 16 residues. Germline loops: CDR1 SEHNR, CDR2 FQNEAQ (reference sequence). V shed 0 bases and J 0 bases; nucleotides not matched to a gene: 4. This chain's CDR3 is CASSLATGVVNTEAFF. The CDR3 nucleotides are TGTGCCAGCAGCTTAGCTACAGGGGTGGTGAACACTGAAGCTTTCTTT.

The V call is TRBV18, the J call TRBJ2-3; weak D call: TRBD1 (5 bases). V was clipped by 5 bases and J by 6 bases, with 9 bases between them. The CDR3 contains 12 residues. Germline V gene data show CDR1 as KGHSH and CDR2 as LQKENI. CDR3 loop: CASSAPGDTQYF. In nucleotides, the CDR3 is TGTGCCAGCTCAGCCCCAGGGGATACGCAGTATTTT.

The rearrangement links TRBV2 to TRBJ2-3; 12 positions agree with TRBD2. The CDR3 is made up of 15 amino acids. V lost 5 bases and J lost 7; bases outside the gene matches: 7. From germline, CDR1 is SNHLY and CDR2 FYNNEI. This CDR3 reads CASSPTSGGRHTQYF. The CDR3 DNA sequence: TGTGCCAGCAGTCCAACTAGCGGGGGGCGTCATACGCAGTATTTT.

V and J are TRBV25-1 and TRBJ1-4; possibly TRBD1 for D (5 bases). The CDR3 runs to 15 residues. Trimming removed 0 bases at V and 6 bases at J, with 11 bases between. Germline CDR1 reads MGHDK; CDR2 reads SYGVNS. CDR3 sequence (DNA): TGTGCCAGCAGTGAATATGCGGGGCAAGATGAAAAACTGTTTTTT. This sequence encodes CASSEYAGQDEKLFF.

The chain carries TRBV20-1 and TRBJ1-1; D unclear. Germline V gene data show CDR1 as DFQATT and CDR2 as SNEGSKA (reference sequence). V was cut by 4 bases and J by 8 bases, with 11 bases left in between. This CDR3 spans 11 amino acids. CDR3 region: CSATASGEAFF. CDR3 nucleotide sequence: TGCAGTGCTACCGCCTCGGGGGAAGCTTTCTTT.

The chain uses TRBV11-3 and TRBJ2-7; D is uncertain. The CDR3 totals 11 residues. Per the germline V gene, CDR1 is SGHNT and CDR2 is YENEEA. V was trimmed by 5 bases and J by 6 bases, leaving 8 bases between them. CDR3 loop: CASSDAGEQYF. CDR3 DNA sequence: TGTGCCAGCAGCGATGCAGGCGAGCAGTACTTC.

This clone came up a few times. The CDR3 DNA sequence: TGTGCCAGCAGCTTAGGCGGAGATGAGCAGTTCTTC. Translated, it gives CASSLGGDEQFF. The V gene is TRBV11-2, the J gene TRBJ2-1, with unresolved D. The CDR3 runs 12 residues. CDR1 is SGHAT, CDR2 FQNNGV, per germline. Trimming took 1 base from V and 8 from J, leaving 6 bases between them.

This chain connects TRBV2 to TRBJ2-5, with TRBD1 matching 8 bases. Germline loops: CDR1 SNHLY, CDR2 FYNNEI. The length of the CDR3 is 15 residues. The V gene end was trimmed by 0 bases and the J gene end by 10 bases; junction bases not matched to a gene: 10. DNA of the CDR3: TGTGCCAGCAGTGAAGCGGGGACAGGCCTCGGGGACCAGTACTTC. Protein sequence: CASSEAGTGLGDQYF.